A single T cell receptor (beta chain) is shown here with its context. Antigen unknown. TCRdb itself ran the reads through MiXCR, one entry per CDR3 protein. Among around 280,000 distinct CDR3 sequences listed, roughly 13% were seen once. These data come from a study of T cell repertoires in cytomegalovirus infection. Overall study: Indicated by public TCR beta signatures were CMV infection and matching HLA type. Study conclusions and caveats: HLA-C-restricted TCR beta clonotypes specific for CMV led the ex vivo response. People with CMV and the relevant HLA were identified by cumulative public TCR beta family frequency.

This receptor was obtained from a human donor in good health (CMV status not recorded). Some clones in this sample may be carry-over from other donors' samples. Sequencing was done on a sample of PBMCs.

In DNA form, the CDR3 reads TGTGCCAGCACCACCCCTCTTCCGGGACTAGCGGGAGACGAGCAGTACTTC. It specifies CASTTPLPGLAGDEQYF. J is TRBJ2-7 and V is TRBV6-2 or TRBV6-3; 14 bases are a match to TRBD2. Germline V CDR1 and CDR2: MNHEY, SVGEGT. The V gene end was trimmed by 7 bases and the J gene end by 5 bases; junction bases not matched to a gene: 13. This CDR3 spans 17 amino acids.